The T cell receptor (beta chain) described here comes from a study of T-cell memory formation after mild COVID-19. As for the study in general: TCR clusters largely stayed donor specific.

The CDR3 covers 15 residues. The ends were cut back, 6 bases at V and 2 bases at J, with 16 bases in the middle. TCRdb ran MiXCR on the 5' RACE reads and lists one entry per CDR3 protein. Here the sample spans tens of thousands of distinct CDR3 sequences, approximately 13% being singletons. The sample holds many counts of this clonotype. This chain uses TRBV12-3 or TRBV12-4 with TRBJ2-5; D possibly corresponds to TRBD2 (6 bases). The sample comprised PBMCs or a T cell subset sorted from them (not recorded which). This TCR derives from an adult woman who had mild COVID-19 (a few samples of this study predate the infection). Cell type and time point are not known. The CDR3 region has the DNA TGTGCCAGCAGGCTCACGACTAGTGTACAAGAGACCCAGTACTTC. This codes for CASRLTTSVQETQYF.